This is a list of T cell receptor beta chains from one sample in a study of cytomegalovirus exposure and HLA in healthy donors. Here immunoSEQ multiplex PCR was the method, and the copy in TCRdb shows in-frame clones only, minus some. The sample records 170,000 or so clones, roughly 85% being singletons. Specimen: PBMCs. The receptors were sampled from a man in his late teens or twenties in good health and CMV-seropositive. Both conserved end residues are part of each CDR3. Fields, in order: V gene, D gene, clone size, CDR3 length, J gene, CDR3 protein, CDR3 DNA. The D gene is left open where the match is weak. Size is stated for part of the rows, as once, few or many counts, or as a class when the clone is expanded.

>TRBV7-6|TRBD2|.|16|TRBJ2-1
CASSLVPGGSYNEQFF
TGTGCCAGCAGCTTAGTCCCGGGAGGCTCCTACAATGAGCAGTTCTTC
>TRBV28|.|.|14|TRBJ2-6
CASSFGSGANVLTF
TGTGCCAGCAGTTTCGGGTCTGGGGCCAACGTCCTGACTTTC
>TRBV11-2|.|.|13|TRBJ2-7
CASTSAGSYEQYF
TGTGCCAGCACAAGCGCGGGAAGCTACGAGCAGTACTTC
>TRBV28|TRBD2|.|17|TRBJ2-2
CASSAISGGANHGELFF
TGTGCCAGCAGCGCGATTAGCGGGGGGGCTAATCACGGGGAGCTGTTTTTT
>TRBV4-1|TRBD2|.|13|TRBJ2-2
CASSKAGSGELFF
TGCGCCAGCAGCAAAGCGGGAAGCGGGGAGCTGTTTTTT
>TRBV19|TRBD2|.|15|TRBJ2-7
CASSRLAGTTYEQYF
TGTGCCAGTAGTAGGTTAGCGGGAACAACCTACGAGCAGTACTTC
>TRBV28|.|.|14|TRBJ2-3
CASSSVQTTDTQYF
TGTGCCAGCAGTTCGGTACAGACGACAGATACGCAGTATTTT
>TRBV7-9|TRBD1|once|14|TRBJ1-6
CASSPRQGRSPLHF
TGTGCCAGCAGCCCCCGACAGGGGCGGTCACCCCTCCACTTT
>TRBV7-8|TRBD1|.|17|TRBJ1-4
CASSAGTGVSPNEKLFF
TGTGCCAGCAGCGCCGGGACAGGGGTGTCTCCTAATGAAAAACTGTTTTTT
>TRBV20-1|.|.|11|TRBJ2-7
CSPGSPYEQYF
TGCAGCCCAGGTTCCCCCTACGAGCAGTACTTC
>TRBV7-9|TRBD1|.|15|TRBJ2-5
CASSWTGGLGETQYF
TGTGCCAGCAGCTGGACAGGGGGCTTAGGAGAGACCCAGTACTTC
>TRBV6-6|TRBD1|few|14|TRBJ2-7
CASSRTTGIEEQYF
TGTGCCAGCAGCCGAACGACAGGGATAGAGGAGCAGTACTTC
>TRBV30|TRBD1|once|15|TRBJ1-2
CAWSPSTGADYGYTF
TGTGCCTGGAGTCCATCCACAGGGGCTGACTATGGCTACACCTTC
>TRBV5-1|.|.|14|TRBJ1-1
CASSLTGLNTEAFF
TGCGCCAGCAGCTTGACAGGACTGAACACTGAAGCTTTCTTT
>TRBV18|.|.|15|TRBJ2-7
CASSPPVATGIVQYF
TGTGCCAGCTCACCACCGGTTGCGACAGGTATCGTGCAGTACTTC
>TRBV2|.|.|14|TRBJ1-4
CASSKGRGNEKLFF
TGTGCCAGCAGTAAAGGAAGGGGAAATGAAAAACTGTTTTTT
>TRBV11-3|.|.|12|TRBJ1-1
CASSWRWTEAFF
TGTGCCAGCAGCTGGAGATGGACTGAAGCTTTCTTT
>TRBV6-6|TRBD2|.|16|TRBJ2-5
CASSPGASGRQETQYF
TGTGCCAGCAGTCCCGGGGCTAGCGGGAGGCAAGAGACCCAGTACTTC
>TRBV6-5|.|.|13|TRBJ2-7
CASSYRRAYEQYF
TGTGCCAGCAGTTACCGCAGGGCCTACGAGCAGTACTTC
>TRBV7-8|TRBD2|once|16|TRBJ2-7
CASSPIIAGGSYEQYF
TGTGCCAGCAGCCCGATCATAGCGGGAGGCTCCTACGAGCAGTACTTC
>TRBV28|.|few|15|TRBJ1-6
CASRSAGKYNSPLHF
TGTGCCAGCAGATCCGCAGGGAAATATAATTCACCCCTCCACTTT
>TRBV10-2|.|few|12|TRBJ2-7
CASSGDSYEQYF
TGCGCCAGCAGTGGCGACAGCTACGAGCAGTACTTC
>TRBV5-6|TRBD1|.|15|TRBJ2-1
CASSLTQGMDNEQFF
TGTGCCAGCAGCTTAACACAGGGGATGGACAATGAGCAGTTCTTC
>TRBV6-6|TRBD1|few|15|TRBJ1-2
CASTDNQGDANGYTF
TGTGCCAGCACCGATAACCAGGGGGATGCTAATGGCTACACCTTC
>TRBV9|.|.|16|TRBJ1-3
CASSAEGEGPGNTIYF
TGTGCCAGCAGCGCCGAAGGGGAGGGCCCAGGAAACACCATATATTTT
>TRBV10-1|TRBD1|many|13|TRBJ1-1
CASRQGGNAEAFF
TGCGCCAGTAGACAGGGGGGGAACGCTGAAGCTTTCTTT
>TRBV6-5|.|.|15|TRBJ1-4
CASRVTGTSNEKLFF
TGTGCCAGCAGGGTCACAGGGACCTCTAATGAAAAACTGTTTTTT
>TRBV28|.|once|17|TRBJ1-1
CASSPIRALGGDTEAFF
TGTGCCAGCAGTCCGATCCGGGCCCTTGGAGGAGACACTGAAGCTTTCTTT
>TRBV4-2|.|.|15|TRBJ2-6
CASSPESSGANVLTF
TGTGCCAGCAGCCCTGAGAGCTCTGGGGCCAACGTCCTGACTTTC
>TRBV30|.|.|13|TRBJ2-3
CAWSALRGDTQYF
TGTGCCTGGAGTGCCCTAAGGGGGGATACGCAGTATTTT
>TRBV11-3|TRBD1|.|14|TRBJ1-6
CASSTVTGGVPLHF
TGTGCCAGCAGCACTGTAACAGGGGGCGTCCCCCTCCACTTT
>TRBV28|.|.|14|TRBJ1-1
CASSRQWSNTEAFF
TGTGCCAGCAGCCGACAGTGGTCGAACACTGAAGCTTTCTTT
>TRBV30|.|.|15|TRBJ1-2
CAWSVKGQILYGYTF
TGTGCCTGGAGTGTAAAAGGACAGATCCTGTATGGCTACACCTTC
>TRBV16|TRBD1|.|14|TRBJ1-2
CASSQSTGGYGYTF
TGTGCCAGCAGCCAATCGACAGGGGGCTATGGCTACACCTTC
>TRBV7-8|TRBD2|.|18|TRBJ2-3
CASSFARTAGLRLGTQYF
TGTGCCAGCAGCTTCGCGAGAACAGCGGGGCTCAGGTTGGGTACGCAGTATTTT
>TRBV28|.|.|13|TRBJ1-2
CASSLTGPRGYTF
TGTGCCAGCAGTTTAACAGGGCCGAGGGGCTACACCTTC
>TRBV6-1|TRBD2|.|16|TRBJ2-2
CASSEGEREVPGELFF
TGTGCCAGCAGTGAAGGGGAGCGGGAGGTTCCCGGGGAGCTGTTTTTT
>TRBV7-3|TRBD1|.|13|TRBJ2-2
CASSLTGSGELFF
TGTGCCAGCAGCTTGACAGGGTCCGGGGAGCTGTTTTTT
>TRBV30|.|.|15|TRBJ2-3
CAWTPKDSSTDTQYF
TGTGCCTGGACCCCCAAGGACAGCAGCACAGATACGCAGTATTTT